These 16 T cell receptor beta chains share one sample of origin, sequenced in a study of monozygotic twins with inflammatory bowel disease. After re-calling the 5' RACE reads, TCRdb lists one entry per CDR3 protein, DNA absent. The listing records approximately 400,000 distinct CDR3 sequences. Input material: blood. These receptors all come from a human donor with ulcerative colitis or Crohn's disease, or a healthy co-twin of an affected twin (not recorded which).

J is TRBJ2-1 and V is TRBV4-3; checking the TCRdb D call of TRBD1 is not possible without DNA. Germline V CDR1 and CDR2: LGHNA, YSLEER. This CDR3 spans 17 amino acids. This chain's CDR3 is CASSQVDRGRRSNEQFF.

The V and J genes are TRBV5-1 and TRBJ1-4; TCRdb lists TRBD1, though no DNA is available to test this call. This CDR3 region has 16 residues. CDR1 is SGHRS, CDR2 YFSETQ, per germline. The CDR3 region is CASRLTGGALSEKLFF. Full variable domain (missing parts from reference TRBV5-1 and TRBJ1-4): KAGVTQTPRYLIKTRGQQVTLSCSPISGHRSVSWYQQTPGQGLQFLFEYFSETQRNKGNFPGRFSGRQFSNSRSEMNVSTLELGDSALYLCASRLTGGALSEKLFFGSGTQLSVL.

The rearrangement uses TRBV9 and TRBJ2-1. The CDR3 sequence is 15 residues long. CDR1 and CDR2 (germline): SGDLS, YYNGEE. CDR3 protein: CASSATSGAYNEQFF.

The gene calls are TRBV10-2 and TRBJ2-1; TCRdb names TRBD2, which stays unverified in the absence of DNA. The CDR3 contains 13 residues. Germline-derived CDR1 and CDR2 are WSHSY and SAAADI. The CDR3 sequence is CASRGSGGVEQFF.

The rearrangement links TRBV5-1 to TRBJ2-5. The CDR3 sequence is 15 residues long. Germline loops: CDR1 SGHRS, CDR2 YFSETQ. CDR3 sequence reads: CASSLGDTGVLAQYF.

Here the CDR3 reads CASSYSGAGGLAGELFF. This chain connects TRBV6-5 to TRBJ2-2; lacking DNA, the TRBD2 call made by TCRdb goes unchecked. The germline CDR1 and CDR2 sequences are MNHEY and SVGAGI. The CDR3 is made up of 17 amino acids.

The chain uses TRBV4-1 and TRBJ1-2. Germline values: CDR1 MGHRA, CDR2 YSYEKL. CDR3 length: 13 amino acids. CDR3 sequence reads: CASSQETVDGYTF.

The chain has TRBV20-1 and TRBJ2-7; the TCRdb call, TRBD1, lacks DNA for checking. Germline-derived CDR1 and CDR2 are DFQATT and SNEGSKA (reference sequence). This CDR3 spans 12 amino acids. CDR3 loop: CSARAVGDEQYF.

The rearrangement joins TRBV20-1 to TRBJ2-1; TCRdb's D gene call, TRBD1, goes unchecked for lack of DNA. In germline, CDR1 is DFQATT, CDR2 SNEGSKA (reference sequence). The CDR3 is 13 amino acids. CDR3 sequence: CSASRGATTEQFF.

V usage is TRBV7-9 and J usage is TRBJ2-2; TCRdb's assignment of TRBD1 cannot be checked, as there is no DNA. This CDR3 spans 16 amino acids. Germline CDR1 SEHNR, CDR2 FQNEAQ (reference sequence). The CDR3 reads CASSLYSGVDTGELFF. Variable domain in full (rest from reference TRBV7-9 and TRBJ2-2): DTGVSQNPRHKITKRGQNVTFRCDPISEHNRLYWYRQTLGQGPEFLTYFQNEAQLEKSRLLSDRFSAERPKGSFSTLEIQRTEQGDSAMYLCASSLYSGVDTGELFFGEGSRLTVL.

The rearrangement uses TRBV20-1 and TRBJ2-5; TCRdb's D call, TRBD2, is unchecked because there is no DNA. The V gene's germline CDR1 is DFQATT and CDR2 SNEGSKA (reference sequence). The CDR3 length is 14 residues. CDR3 sequence reads: CSADRDSPQETQYF.

The CDR3 sequence: CASSSDGGAEETQYF. J is TRBJ2-5 and V is TRBV5-1; there is no DNA to check the TCRdb D call of TRBD1. CDR3 length equals 15 residues. Germline V CDR1 and CDR2: SGHRS, YFSETQ.

V usage is TRBV7-8 and J usage is TRBJ1-1; lacking DNA, the TRBD1 call made by TCRdb goes unchecked. The CDR3 contains 17 residues. Germline V lookup: CDR1 SGHVS, CDR2 FQNEAQ. This chain's CDR3 is CASSIMPQDFMNTEAFF.

The chain has TRBV12-3 or TRBV12-4 and TRBJ1-4. The CDR3 contains 15 residues. CDR3 region: CASSYRTAANEKLFF.

The V call is TRBV28, the J call TRBJ2-7; TCRdb's D call, TRBD1, is unchecked because there is no DNA. Per germline, CDR1 MDHEN and CDR2 SYDVKM. There are 16 residues in the CDR3. The CDR3 loop reads CASSQPDAWGIYEQYF.

This chain uses TRBV10-3 with TRBJ2-1; TCRdb indicates TRBD2, and absent DNA this call remains unverified. The V gene's germline CDR1 is ENHRY and CDR2 SYGVKD. This CDR3 contains 13 residues. CDR3 amino acids: CAISQDGLFEQFF.